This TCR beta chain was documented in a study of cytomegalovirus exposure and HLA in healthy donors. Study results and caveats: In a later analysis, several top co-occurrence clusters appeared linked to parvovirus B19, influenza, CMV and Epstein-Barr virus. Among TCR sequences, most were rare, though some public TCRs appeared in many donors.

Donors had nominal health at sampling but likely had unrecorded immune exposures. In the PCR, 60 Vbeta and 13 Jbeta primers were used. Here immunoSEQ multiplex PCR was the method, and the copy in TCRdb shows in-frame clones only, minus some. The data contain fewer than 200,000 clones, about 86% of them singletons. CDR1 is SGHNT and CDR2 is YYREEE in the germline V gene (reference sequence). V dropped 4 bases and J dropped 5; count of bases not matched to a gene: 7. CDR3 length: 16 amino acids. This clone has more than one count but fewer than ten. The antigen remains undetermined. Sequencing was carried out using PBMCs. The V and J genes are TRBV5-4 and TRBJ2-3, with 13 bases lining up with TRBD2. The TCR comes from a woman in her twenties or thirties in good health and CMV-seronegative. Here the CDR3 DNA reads TGTGCCAGCAGCGCGGGGACTAGCGGGGCCTTAGATACGCAGTATTTT. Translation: CASSAGTSGALDTQYF.